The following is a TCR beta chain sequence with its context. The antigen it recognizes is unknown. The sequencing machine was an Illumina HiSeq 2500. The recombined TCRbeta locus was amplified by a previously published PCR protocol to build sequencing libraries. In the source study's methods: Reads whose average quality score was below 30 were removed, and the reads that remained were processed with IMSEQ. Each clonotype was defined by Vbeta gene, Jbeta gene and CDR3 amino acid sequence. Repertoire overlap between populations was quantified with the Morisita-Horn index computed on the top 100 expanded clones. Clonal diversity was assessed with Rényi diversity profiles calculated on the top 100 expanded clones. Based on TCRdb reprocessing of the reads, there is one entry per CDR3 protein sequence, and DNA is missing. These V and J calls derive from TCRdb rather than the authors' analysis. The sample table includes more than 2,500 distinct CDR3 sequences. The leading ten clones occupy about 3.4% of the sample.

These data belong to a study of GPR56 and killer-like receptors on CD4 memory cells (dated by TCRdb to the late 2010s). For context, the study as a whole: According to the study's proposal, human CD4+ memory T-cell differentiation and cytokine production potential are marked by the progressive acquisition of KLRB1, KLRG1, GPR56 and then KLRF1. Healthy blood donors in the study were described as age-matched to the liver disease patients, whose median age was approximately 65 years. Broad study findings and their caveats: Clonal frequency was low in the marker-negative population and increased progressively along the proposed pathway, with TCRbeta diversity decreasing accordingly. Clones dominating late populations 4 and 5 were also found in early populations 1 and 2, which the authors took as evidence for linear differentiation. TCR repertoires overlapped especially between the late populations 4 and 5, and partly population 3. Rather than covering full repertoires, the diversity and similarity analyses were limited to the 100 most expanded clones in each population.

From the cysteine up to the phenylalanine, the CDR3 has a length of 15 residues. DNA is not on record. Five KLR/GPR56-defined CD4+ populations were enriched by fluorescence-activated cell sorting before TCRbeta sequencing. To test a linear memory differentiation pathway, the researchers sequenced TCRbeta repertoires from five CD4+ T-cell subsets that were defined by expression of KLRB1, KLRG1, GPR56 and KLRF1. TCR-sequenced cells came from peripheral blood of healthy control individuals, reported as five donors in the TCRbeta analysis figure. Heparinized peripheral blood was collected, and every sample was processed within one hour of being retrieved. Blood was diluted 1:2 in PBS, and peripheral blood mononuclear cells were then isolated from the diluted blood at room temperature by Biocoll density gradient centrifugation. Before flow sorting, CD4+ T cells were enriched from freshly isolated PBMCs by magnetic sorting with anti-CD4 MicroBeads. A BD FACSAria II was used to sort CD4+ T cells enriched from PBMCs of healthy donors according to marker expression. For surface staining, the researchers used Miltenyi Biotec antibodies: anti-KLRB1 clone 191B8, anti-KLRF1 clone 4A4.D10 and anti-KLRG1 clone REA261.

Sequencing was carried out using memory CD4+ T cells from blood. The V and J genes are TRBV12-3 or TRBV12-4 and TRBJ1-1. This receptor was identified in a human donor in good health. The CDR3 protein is CASSINQDPEAEAFF.